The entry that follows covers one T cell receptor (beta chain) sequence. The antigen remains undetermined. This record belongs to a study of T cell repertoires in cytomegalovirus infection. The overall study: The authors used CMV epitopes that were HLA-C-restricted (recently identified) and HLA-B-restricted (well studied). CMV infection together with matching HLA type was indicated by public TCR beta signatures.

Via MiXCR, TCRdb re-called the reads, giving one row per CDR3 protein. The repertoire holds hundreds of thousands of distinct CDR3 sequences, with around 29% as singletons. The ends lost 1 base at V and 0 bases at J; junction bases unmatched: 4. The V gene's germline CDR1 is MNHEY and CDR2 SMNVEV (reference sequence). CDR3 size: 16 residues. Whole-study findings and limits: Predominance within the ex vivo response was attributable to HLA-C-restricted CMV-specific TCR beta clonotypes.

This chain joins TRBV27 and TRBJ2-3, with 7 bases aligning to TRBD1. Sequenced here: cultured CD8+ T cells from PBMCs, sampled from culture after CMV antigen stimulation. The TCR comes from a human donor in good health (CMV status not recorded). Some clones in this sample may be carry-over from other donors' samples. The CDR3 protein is CASSLLGGQSTDTQYF. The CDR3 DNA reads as TGTGCCAGCAGTTTATTAGGGGGCCAGAGCACAGATACGCAGTATTTT.